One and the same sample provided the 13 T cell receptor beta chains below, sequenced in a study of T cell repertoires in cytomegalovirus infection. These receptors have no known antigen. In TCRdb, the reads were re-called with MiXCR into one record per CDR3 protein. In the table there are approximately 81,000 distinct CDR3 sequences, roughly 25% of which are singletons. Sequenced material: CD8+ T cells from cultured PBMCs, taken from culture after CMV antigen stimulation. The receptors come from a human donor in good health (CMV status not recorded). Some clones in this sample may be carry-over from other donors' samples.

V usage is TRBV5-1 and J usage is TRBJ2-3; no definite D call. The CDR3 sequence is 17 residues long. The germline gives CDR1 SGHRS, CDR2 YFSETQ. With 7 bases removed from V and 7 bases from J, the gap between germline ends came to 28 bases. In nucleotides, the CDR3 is TGCGCCAGCGGCATCCCCCAGGACGCTGGAAAACGATATACGCAGTATTTT. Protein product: CASGIPQDAGKRYTQYF.

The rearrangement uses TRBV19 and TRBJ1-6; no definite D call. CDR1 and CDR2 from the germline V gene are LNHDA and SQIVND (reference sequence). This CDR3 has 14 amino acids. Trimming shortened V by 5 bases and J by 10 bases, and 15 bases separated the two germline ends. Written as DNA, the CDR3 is TGTGCCAGTAGTCCCTCAGGCTTGGGGTCACCCCTCCACTTT. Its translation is CASSPSGLGSPLHF.

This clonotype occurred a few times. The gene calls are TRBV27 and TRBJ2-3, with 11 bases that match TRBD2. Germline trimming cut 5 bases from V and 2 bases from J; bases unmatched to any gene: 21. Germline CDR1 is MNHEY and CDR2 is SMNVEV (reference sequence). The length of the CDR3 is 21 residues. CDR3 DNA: TGTGCCAGCAGTCCTACGATCAGGACTAGCGGGCCCGGGTGGACCACAGATACGCAGTATTTT. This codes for CASSPTIRTSGPGWTTDTQYF.

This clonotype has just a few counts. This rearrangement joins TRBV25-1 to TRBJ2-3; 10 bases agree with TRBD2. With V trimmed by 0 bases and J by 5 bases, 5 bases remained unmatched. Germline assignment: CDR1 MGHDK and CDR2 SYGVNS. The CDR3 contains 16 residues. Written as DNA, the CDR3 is TGTGCCAGCAGTGAATACGGGGTAGCGGGGGGAGATACGCAGTATTTT. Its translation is CASSEYGVAGGDTQYF. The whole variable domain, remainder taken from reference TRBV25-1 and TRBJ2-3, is EADIYQTPRYLVIGTGKKITLECSQTMGHDKMYWYQQDPGMELHLIHYSYGVNSTEKGDLSSESTVSRIRTEHFPLTLESARPSHTSQYLCASSEYGVAGGDTQYFGPGTRLTVL.

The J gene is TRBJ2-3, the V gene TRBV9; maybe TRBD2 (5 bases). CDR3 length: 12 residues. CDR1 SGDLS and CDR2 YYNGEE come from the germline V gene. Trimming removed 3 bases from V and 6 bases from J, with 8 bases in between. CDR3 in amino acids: CASSGGEDTQYF. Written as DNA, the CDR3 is TGTGCCAGCAGCGGGGGAGAGGATACGCAGTATTTT.

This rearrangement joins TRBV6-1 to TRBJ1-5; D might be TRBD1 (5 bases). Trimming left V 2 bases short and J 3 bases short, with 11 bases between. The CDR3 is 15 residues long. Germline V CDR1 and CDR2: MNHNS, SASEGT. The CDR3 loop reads CASSENGGANQPQHF. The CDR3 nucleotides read TGTGCCAGCAGTGAAAATGGCGGGGCCAATCAGCCCCAGCATTTT.

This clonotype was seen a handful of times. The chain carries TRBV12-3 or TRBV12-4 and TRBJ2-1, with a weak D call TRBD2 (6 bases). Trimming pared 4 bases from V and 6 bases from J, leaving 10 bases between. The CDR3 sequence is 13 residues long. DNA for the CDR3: TGTGCCAGCAGTTCCTTCGGGAGCAATGAGCAGTTCTTC. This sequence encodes CASSSFGSNEQFF.

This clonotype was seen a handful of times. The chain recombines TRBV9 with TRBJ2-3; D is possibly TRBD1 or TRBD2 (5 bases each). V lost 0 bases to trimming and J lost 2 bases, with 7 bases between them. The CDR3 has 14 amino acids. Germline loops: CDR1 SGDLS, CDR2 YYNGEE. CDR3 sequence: CASSVEGTTDTQYF. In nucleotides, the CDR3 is TGTGCCAGCAGCGTAGAAGGGACCACAGATACGCAGTATTTT. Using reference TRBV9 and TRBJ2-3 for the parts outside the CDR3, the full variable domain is DSGVTQTPKHLITATGQRVTLRCSPRSGDLSVYWYQQSLDQGLQFLIQYYNGEERAKGNILERFSAQQFPDLHSELNLSSLELGDSALYFCASSVEGTTDTQYFGPGTRLTVL.

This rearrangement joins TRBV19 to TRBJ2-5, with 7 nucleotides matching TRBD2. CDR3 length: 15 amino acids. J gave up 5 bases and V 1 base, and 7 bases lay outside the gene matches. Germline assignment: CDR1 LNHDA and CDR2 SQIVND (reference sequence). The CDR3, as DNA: TGTGCCAGTAGTATAGGGGGGACTACTTGGGAGACCCAGTACTTC. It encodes CASSIGGTTWETQYF.

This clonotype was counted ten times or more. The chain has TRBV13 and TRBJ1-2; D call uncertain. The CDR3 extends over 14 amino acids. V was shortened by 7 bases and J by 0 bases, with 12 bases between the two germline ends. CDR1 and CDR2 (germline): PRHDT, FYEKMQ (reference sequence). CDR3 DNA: TGTGCCAGCATCTTGGGAGGAGCTAACTATGGCTACACCTTC. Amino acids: CASILGGANYGYTF.

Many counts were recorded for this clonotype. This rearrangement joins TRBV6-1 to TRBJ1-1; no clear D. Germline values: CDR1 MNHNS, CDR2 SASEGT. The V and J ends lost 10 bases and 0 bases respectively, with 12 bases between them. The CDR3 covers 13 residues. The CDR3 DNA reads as TGTGCCACCAAGGACGGAATGAACACTGAAGCTTTCTTT. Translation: CATKDGMNTEAFF.

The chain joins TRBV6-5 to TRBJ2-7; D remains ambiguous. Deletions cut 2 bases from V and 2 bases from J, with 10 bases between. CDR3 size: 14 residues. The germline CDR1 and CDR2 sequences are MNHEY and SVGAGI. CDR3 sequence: CASSYNPVPYEQYF. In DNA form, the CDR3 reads TGTGCCAGCAGTTACAACCCTGTTCCCTACGAGCAGTACTTC.

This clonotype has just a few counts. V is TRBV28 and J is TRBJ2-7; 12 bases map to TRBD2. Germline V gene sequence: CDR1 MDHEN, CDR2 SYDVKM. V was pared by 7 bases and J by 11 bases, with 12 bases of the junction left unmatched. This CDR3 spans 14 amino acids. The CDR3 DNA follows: TGTGCCAGCACTACGGGACTAGCGGGTCCCCAGGAGTACTTC. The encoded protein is CASTTGLAGPQEYF.